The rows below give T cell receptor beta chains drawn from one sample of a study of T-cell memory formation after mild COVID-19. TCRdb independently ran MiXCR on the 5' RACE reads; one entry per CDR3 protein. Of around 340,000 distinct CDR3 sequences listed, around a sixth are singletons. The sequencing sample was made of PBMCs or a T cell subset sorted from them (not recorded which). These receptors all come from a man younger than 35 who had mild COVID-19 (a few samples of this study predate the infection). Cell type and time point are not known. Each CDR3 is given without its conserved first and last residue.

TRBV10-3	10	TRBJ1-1	AIQSANTEAF
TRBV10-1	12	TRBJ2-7	ASSWSGDSYEQY
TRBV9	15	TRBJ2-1	ASSVGGGTGSYNEQF
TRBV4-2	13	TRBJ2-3	ASSQRDRGRDTQY
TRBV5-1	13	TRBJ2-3	ASSFWPGGTDTQY
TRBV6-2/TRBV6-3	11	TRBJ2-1	ASSYSEGTSQF
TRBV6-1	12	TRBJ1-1	ASSEVPSRSEAF
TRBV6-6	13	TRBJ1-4	ASIDWSATNEKLF
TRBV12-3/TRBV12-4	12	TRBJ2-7	ASSFGDPQYEQY
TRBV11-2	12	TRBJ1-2	ASSLRGSHYGYT
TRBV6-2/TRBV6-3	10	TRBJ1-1	ASGTGTAEAF
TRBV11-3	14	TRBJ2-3	ASSQTSGALTDTQY
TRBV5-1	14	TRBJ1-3	ASSLGSGDSGNTIY
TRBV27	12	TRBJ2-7	ASSLRDTGYEQY
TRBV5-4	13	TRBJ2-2	ASSGPGSRAGELF
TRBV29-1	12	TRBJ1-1	SVTPRGSNTEAF
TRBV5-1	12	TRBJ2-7	ASSLGDTSYEQY
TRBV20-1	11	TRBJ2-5	SAATAYQETQY
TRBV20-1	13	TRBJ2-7	SAEGEDSRRDEQY
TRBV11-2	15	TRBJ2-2	ASSLVTSGGNTGELF